This T cell receptor beta chain is drawn from a study of CD8+CD57+ T cells in acquired aplastic anemia. Genomic DNA was employed as the template in profiling TCR beta VDJ and CDR3. TCRdb called the reads again in MiXCR, with one record for every CDR3 protein. The table records roughly 500,000 distinct CDR3 sequences, roughly 34% of them present only once. It was patients with CD8+CD57+ cell expansion by flow cytometry who were chosen for sequencing. Looked up from germline, CDR1 is SEHNR and CDR2 is FQNEAQ (reference sequence). Trimming removed 5 bases at V and 2 bases at J, with 15 bases between. The CDR3 covers 15 residues.

Sequenced sample: sorted CD4+, CD8+, or CD8+CD57+ T cells (not recorded which) from PBMCs. The chain links TRBV7-9 to TRBJ1-1, with D tentatively TRBD1 (6 bases). The source of this sequence is a human donor with aplastic anemia. CDR3 coding DNA: TGTGCCAGCAGCGCCTATCTACAGGGTAACACTGAAGCTTTCTTT. This translates into CASSAYLQGNTEAFF.